This entry is about one TCR beta chain. Authors' methods: Counts of nucleated cells, estimated from reference gene primer amplification, were obtained. The assay was immunoSEQ multiplex PCR, and TCRdb's table has in-frame clones only and misses some. The V and J calls and the clone size are those of that table, but D and trimming were determined from the DNA. The repertoire holds some 150,000 clones, with approximately 84% as singletons. These data are taken from a study of blood T cell repertoires in COVID-19. For the study at large: PBMCs, B-cell-depleted T cells, or T cells were the source of the cDNA or gDNA that made up the material.

This receptor was taken from a man between 65 and 85 years old with acute or convalescent COVID-19. Sequences were obtained from peripheral blood.

As DNA, the CDR3 is TGTGCCGGCGGGAGGGGTTGGTCCAATGAGCAGTTCTTC. As protein: CAGGRGWSNEQFF. V is TRBV28 and J is TRBJ2-1, with 9 bases lining up with TRBD2. Germline assignment: CDR1 MDHEN and CDR2 SYDVKM. The CDR3 contains 13 residues. Trimming at V came to 11 bases and at J to 6 bases, leaving 8 bases not matched to a gene.